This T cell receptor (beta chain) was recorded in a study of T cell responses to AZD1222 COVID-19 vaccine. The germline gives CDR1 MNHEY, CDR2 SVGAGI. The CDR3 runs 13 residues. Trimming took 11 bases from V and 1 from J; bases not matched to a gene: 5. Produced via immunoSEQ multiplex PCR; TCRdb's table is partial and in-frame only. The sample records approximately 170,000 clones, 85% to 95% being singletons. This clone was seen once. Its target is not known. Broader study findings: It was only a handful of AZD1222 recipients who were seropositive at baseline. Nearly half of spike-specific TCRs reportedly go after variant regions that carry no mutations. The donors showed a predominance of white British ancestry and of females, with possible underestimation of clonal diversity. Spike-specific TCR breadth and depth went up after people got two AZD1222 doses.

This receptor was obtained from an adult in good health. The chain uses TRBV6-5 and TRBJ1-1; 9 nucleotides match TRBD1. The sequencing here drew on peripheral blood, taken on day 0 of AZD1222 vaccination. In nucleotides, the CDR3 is TGTGCCGGACAGGGGACCCAGAACACTGAAGCTTTCTTT. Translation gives CAGQGTQNTEAFF.